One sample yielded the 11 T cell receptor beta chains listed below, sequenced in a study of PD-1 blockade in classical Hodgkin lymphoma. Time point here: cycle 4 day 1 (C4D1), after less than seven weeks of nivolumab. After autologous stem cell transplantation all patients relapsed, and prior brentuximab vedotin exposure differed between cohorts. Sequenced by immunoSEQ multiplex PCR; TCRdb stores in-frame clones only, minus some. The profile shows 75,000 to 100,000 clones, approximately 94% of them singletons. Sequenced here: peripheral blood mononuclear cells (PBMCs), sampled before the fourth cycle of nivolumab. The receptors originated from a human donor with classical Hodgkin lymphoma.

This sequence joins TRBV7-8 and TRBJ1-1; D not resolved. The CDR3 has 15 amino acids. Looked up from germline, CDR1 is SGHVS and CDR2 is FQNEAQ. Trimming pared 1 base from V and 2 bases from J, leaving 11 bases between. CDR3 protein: CASSLGVRSNTEAFF. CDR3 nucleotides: TGTGCCAGCAGCTTAGGGGTCAGGAGTAACACTGAAGCTTTCTTT.

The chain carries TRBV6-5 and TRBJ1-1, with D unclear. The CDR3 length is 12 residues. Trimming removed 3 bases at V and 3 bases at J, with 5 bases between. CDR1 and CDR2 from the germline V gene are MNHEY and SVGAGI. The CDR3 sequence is CASSYGDTEAFF. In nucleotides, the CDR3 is TGTGCCAGCAGTTATGGGGACACTGAAGCTTTCTTT.

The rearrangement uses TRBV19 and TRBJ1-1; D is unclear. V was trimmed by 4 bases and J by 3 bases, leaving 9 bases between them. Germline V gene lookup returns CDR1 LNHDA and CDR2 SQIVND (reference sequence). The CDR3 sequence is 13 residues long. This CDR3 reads CASSTTQDTEAFF. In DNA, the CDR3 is TGTGCCAGTAGTACCACCCAAGACACTGAAGCTTTCTTT.

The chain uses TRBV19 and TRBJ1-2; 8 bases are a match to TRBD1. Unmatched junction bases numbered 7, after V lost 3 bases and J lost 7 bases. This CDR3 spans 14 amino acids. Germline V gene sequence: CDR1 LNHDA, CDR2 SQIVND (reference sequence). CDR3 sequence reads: CASSIPGTGTGYTF. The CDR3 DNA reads TGTGCCAGTAGTATCCCCGGGACAGGCACTGGCTACACCTTC.

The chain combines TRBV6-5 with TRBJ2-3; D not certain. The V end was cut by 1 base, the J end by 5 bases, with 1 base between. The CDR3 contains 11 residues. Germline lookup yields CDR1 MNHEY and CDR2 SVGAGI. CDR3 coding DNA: TGTGCCAGCAGTTACTTAGATACGCAGTATTTT. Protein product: CASSYLDTQYF.

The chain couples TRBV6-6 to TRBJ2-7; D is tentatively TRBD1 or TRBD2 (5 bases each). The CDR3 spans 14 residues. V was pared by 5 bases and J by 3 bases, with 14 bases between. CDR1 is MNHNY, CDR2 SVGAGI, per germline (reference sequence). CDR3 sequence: CASSGSGPHYEQYF. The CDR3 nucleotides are TGTGCCAGCAGTGGGTCGGGGCCCCACTACGAGCAGTACTTC.

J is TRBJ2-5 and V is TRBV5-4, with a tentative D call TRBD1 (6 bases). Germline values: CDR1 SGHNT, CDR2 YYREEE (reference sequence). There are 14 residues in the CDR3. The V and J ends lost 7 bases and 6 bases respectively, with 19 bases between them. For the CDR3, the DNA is TGTGCCAGCCGGACTTTGGACGACAGGCAGACCCAGTACTTC. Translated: CASRTLDDRQTQYF.

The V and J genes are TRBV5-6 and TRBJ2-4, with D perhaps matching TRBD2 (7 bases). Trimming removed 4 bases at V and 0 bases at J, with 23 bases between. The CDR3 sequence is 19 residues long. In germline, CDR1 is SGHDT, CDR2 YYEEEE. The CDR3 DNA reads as TGTGCCAGCAGCCTGGACGGGGGGCCAGGGGCAGTAGCCAAAAACATTCAGTACTTC. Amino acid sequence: CASSLDGGPGAVAKNIQYF.

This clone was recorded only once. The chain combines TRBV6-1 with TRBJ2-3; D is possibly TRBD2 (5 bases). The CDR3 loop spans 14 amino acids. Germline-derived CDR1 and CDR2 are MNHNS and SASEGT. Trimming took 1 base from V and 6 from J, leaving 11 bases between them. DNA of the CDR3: TGTGCCAGCAGTGAAGGGTCTAGCTGGGATACGCAGTATTTT. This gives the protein CASSEGSSWDTQYF.

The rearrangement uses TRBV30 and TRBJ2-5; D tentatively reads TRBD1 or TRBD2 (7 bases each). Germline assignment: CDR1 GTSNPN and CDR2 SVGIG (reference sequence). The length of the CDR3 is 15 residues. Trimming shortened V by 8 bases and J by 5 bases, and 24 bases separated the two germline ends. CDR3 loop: CARQGGSGVRETQYF. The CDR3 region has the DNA TGTGCCAGGCAGGGGGGGTCTGGGGTTAGGGAGACCCAGTACTTC. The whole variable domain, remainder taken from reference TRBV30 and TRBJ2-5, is SQTIHQWPATLVQPVGSPLSLECTVEGTSNPNLYWYRQAAGRGLQLLFYSVGIGQISSEVPQNLSASRPQDRQFILSSKKLLLSDSGFYLCARQGGSGVRETQYFGPGTRLLVL.

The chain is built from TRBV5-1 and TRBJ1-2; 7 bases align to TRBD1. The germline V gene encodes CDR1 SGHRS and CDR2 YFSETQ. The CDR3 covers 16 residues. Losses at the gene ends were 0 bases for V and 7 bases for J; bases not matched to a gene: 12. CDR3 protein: CASSLDPGQRFSGYTF. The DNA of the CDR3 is TGCGCCAGCAGCTTGGACCCGGGACAGCGGTTCAGTGGCTACACCTTC.